The 14 T cell receptor beta chains listed next were all sequenced from one sample in a study of blood T cell repertoires in COVID-19. Measured with immunoSEQ multiplex PCR; TCRdb has only the in-frame clones, and not every one. The sample contains 110,000 to 150,000 clones, 75% to 90% of which appear only once. The sample taken for sequencing was PBMCs or T cells enriched from blood (not recorded which). Receptor source: a man in his fifties or sixties who had recovered from COVID-19.

V and J are TRBV5-1 and TRBJ2-1, with 8 positions matching TRBD1. V shed 6 bases and J 7 bases; nucleotides not matched to a gene: 6. The CDR3 covers 13 residues. Germline-derived CDR1 and CDR2 are SGHRS and YFSETQ. The CDR3 coding sequence is TGCGCCAGCATGAGACAGGGGTTAAATGAGCAGTTCTTC. Its translation: CASMRQGLNEQFF.

This clone was detected once. The V call is TRBV24-1, the J call TRBJ2-1; D gene unclear. Germline-derived CDR1 and CDR2 are KGHDR and SFDVKD. The V gene lost 12 bases and the J gene lost 0 bases, with 11 bases spanning the gap. CDR3 length equals 13 residues. CDR3 protein: CASAGDSYNEQFF. The CDR3 DNA is TGTGCCTCCGCCGGAGACTCCTACAATGAGCAGTTCTTC.

The V gene is TRBV28, the J gene TRBJ2-5, with 11 nucleotides matching TRBD2. Trimming at V came to 4 bases and at J to 1 base, leaving 2 bases not matched to a gene. Germline V gives CDR1 MDHEN, CDR2 SYDVKM. This CDR3 is 15 amino acids long. CDR3 nucleotide sequence: TGTGCCAGCAGTTATCTAGCGGGGGGCCAAGAGACCCAGTACTTC. It is translated as CASSYLAGGQETQYF.

This clone was picked up one time. J is TRBJ2-1 and V is TRBV11-2; D is unclear. V was shortened by 7 bases and J by 6 bases, with 16 bases between the two germline ends. The V gene's germline CDR1 is SGHAT and CDR2 FQNNGV. The CDR3 sequence is 14 residues long. This chain's CDR3 is CASTIALSSNEQFF. In DNA form, the CDR3 reads TGTGCCAGCACGATAGCTTTGTCGTCCAATGAGCAGTTCTTC.

This chain uses TRBV2 with TRBJ2-6, with D possibly being TRBD1 (6 bases). CDR1 SNHLY and CDR2 FYNNEI come from the germline V gene. This CDR3 is built from 14 residues. Trimming left V 5 bases short and J 3 bases short, with 8 bases between. The CDR3 region has the DNA TGTGCCAGCAGTCAGGGGTTTGGGGCCAACGTCCTGACTTTC. It translates to CASSQGFGANVLTF.

V usage is TRBV15 and J usage is TRBJ1-1; D is undetermined. The V end lost 0 bases, the J end lost 4 bases, and 12 bases lay between the germline ends. CDR1 and CDR2 (germline): LNHNV, YYDKDF (reference sequence). The CDR3 loop spans 15 amino acids. CDR3 nucleotide sequence: TGTGCCACCAGCAGAGATCGGAACGGAGGCACTGAAGCTTTCTTT. This encodes CATSRDRNGGTEAFF. The full variable domain, completed using reference TRBV15 and TRBJ1-1, is DAMVIQNPRYQVTQFGKPVTLSCSQTLNHNVMYWYQQKSSQAPKLLFHYYDKDFNNEADTPDNFQSRRPNTSFCFLDIRSPGLGDTAMYLCATSRDRNGGTEAFFGQGTRLTVV.

The genes are TRBV7-3 and TRBJ2-7, with 7 bases lining up with TRBD2. In germline, CDR1 is SGHTA, CDR2 FQGTGA. This CDR3 is built from 16 residues. The V and J ends lost 5 bases and 1 base, in that order; junction bases with no gene match: 11. CDR3 sequence (DNA): TGTGCCAGCAGCCGGTGGAGCGGGACCATTTCCTACGAGCAGTACTTC. Protein product: CASSRWSGTISYEQYF.

A single count supports this clone. This chain links TRBV15 with TRBJ2-1; 8 nucleotides line up with TRBD2. The CDR3 loop spans 16 amino acids. Germline-derived CDR1 and CDR2 are LNHNV and YYDKDF (reference sequence). V dropped 3 bases and J dropped 8; count of bases not matched to a gene: 12. The CDR3 DNA reads as TGTGCCACCAGCAGGGGCGGGGGGACTAGAGGCTATGAGCAGTTCTTC. Translation: CATSRGGGTRGYEQFF.

V gene TRBV20-1 combines with J gene TRBJ1-6, with D unclear. This CDR3 is 12 amino acids long. Germline loops: CDR1 DFQATT, CDR2 SNEGSKA (reference sequence). Trimming removed 3 bases at V and 14 bases at J, with 14 bases between. The CDR3 loop reads CSASGGGVTLHF. As DNA, the CDR3 is TGCAGTGCTAGTGGAGGCGGGGTCACCCTCCACTTT.

This chain uses TRBV11-3 with TRBJ2-2; 8 positions match TRBD1. Germline V gene data show CDR1 as SGHNT and CDR2 as YENEEA. With V trimmed by 5 bases and J by 3 bases, 5 bases remained unmatched. The CDR3 has 15 residues. The CDR3 loop is CASSPGQGDTGELFF. The CDR3 DNA reads TGTGCCAGCAGCCCCGGACAGGGCGACACCGGGGAGCTGTTTTTT.

This clone was observed a handful of times. The chain recombines TRBV19 with TRBJ2-2; D remains unclear. Deletions cut 0 bases from V and 0 bases from J, with 5 bases between. The CDR3 runs to 15 residues. Germline values: CDR1 LNHDA, CDR2 SQIVND (reference sequence). The CDR3 sequence: CASSIESANTGELFF. The DNA for the CDR3 is TGTGCCAGTAGTATAGAATCAGCGAACACCGGGGAGCTGTTTTTT.

The rearrangement links TRBV5-1 to TRBJ2-7; TRBD1 is a possible D gene (5 bases). This CDR3 region has 14 residues. Between the trimmed V and J ends, which lost 4 bases and 5 bases, there was a span of 16 bases. Germline V gene data show CDR1 as SGHRS and CDR2 as YFSETQ. In nucleotides, the CDR3 is TGCGCCAGCAGCCAGGAGACAGTTCGCAACGAGCAGTACTTC. Translating gives CASSQETVRNEQYF.

The chain uses TRBV6-4 and TRBJ1-2; D remains ambiguous. Germline V gives CDR1 MRHNA, CDR2 SNTAGT. V lost 4 bases and J lost 4, with 10 bases in between. The CDR3 has 13 amino acids. CDR3 residues: CASSAGWGYGYTF. For the CDR3, the DNA is TGTGCCAGCAGTGCGGGATGGGGCTATGGCTACACCTTC.

The genes are TRBV6-5 and TRBJ2-3; 7 bases agree with TRBD2. J was trimmed by 3 bases and V by 6 bases; bases with no gene match: 3. Per germline, CDR1 MNHEY and CDR2 SVGAGI. This CDR3 is 13 amino acids long. The CDR3 region has the DNA TGTGCCAGCAGCGGACTAGGAACAGATACGCAGTATTTT. As protein: CASSGLGTDTQYF.